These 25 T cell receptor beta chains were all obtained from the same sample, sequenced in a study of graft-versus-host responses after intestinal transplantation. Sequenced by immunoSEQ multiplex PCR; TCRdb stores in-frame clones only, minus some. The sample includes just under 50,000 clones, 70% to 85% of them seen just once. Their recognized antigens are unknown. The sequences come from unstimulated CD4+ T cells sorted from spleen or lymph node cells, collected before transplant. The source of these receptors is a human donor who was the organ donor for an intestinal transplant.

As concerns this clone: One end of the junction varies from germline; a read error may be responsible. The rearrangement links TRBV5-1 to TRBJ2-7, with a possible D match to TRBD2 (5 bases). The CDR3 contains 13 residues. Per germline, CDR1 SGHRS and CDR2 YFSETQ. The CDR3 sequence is CASNLQEAYEQYF. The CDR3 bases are TGCGCCAGCAACTTGCAGGAGGCCTACGAGCAGTACTTC.

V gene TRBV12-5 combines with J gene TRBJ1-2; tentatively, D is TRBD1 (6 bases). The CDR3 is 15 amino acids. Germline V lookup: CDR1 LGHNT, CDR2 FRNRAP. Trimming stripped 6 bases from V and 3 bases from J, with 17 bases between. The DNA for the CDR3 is TGTGCTAGTGGCCCAGGCGCAAGGGGGGACTATGGCTACACCTTC. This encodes CASGPGARGDYGYTF.

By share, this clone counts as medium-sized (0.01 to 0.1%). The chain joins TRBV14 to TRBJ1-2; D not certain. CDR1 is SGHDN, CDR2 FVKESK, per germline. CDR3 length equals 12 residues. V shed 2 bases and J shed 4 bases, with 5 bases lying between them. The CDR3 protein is CASSQQFYGYTF. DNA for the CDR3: TGTGCCAGCAGCCAACAATTCTATGGCTACACCTTC. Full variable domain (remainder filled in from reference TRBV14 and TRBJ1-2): EAGVTQFPSHSVIEKGQTVTLRCDPISGHDNLYWYRRVMGKEIKFLLHFVKESKQDESGMPNNRFLAERTGGTYSTLKVQPAELEDSGVYFCASSQQFYGYTFGSGTRLTVV.

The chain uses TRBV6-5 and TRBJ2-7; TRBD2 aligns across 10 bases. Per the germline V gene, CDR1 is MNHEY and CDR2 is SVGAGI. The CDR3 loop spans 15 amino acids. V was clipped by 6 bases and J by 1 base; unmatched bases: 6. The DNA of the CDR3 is TGTGCCAGCAGCCTAACTAGCGGGGTTTCCTACGAGCAGTACTTC. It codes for CASSLTSGVSYEQYF.

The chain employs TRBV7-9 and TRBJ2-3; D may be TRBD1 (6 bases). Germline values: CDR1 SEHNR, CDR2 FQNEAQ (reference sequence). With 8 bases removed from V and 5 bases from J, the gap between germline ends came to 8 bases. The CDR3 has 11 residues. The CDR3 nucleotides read TGTGCCAGCGAACAGGGAGATACGCAGTATTTT. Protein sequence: CASEQGDTQYF.

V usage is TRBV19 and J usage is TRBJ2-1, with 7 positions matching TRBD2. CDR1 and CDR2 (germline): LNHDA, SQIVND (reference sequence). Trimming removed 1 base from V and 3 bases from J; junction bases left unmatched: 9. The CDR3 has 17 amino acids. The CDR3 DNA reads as TGTGCCAGTAGTATAGGGGGGGGGAATAGGCTCTACAATGAGCAGTTCTTC. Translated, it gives CASSIGGGNRLYNEQFF.

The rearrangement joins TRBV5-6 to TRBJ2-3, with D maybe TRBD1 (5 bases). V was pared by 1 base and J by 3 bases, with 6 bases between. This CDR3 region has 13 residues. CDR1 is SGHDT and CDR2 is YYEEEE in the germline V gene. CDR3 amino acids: CASSLKGTDTQYF. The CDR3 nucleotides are TGTGCCAGCAGCTTGAAGGGGACAGATACGCAGTATTTT.

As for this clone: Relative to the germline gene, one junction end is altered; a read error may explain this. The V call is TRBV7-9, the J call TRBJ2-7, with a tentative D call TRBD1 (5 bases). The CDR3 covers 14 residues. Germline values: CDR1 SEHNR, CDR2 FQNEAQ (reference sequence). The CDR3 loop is CASSTRATASGIRF. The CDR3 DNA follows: TGTGCCAGCAGCACCAGGGCAACGGCATCGGGTATACGGTTC.

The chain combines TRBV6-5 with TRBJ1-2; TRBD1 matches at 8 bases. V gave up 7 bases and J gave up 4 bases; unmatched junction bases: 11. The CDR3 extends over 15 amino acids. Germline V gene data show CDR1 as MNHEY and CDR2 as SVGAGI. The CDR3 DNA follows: TGTGCCAGCAACCCAAGACAGGGGTACTTCTATGGCTACACCTTC. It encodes CASNPRQGYFYGYTF.

The CDR3 DNA sequence: TGTGCCAGCAGCACAGGGGGCGCTGGAAACACCATATATTTT. Translation: CASSTGGAGNTIYF. This chain links TRBV5-4 with TRBJ1-3, with TRBD1 matching 9 bases. Trimming removed 4 bases from V and 2 bases from J; junction bases left unmatched: 1. The CDR3 covers 14 residues. Germline-derived CDR1 and CDR2 are SGHNT and YYREEE (reference sequence).

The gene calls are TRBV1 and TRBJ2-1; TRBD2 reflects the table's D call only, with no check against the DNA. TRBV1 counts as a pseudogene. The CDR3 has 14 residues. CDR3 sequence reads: CTSNGTSGSYEQFF. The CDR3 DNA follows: TGCACCAGCAACGGGACTAGCGGGAGCTATGAGCAGTTCTTC.

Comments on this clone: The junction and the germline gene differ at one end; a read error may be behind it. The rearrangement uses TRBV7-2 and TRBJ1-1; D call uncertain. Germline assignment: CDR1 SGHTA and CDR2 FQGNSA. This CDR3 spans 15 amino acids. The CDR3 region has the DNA TGTGCCAGCAGCCTAGCCCCAGTTACGAACACTGAAGCTTTCTTT. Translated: CASSLAPVTNTEAFF.

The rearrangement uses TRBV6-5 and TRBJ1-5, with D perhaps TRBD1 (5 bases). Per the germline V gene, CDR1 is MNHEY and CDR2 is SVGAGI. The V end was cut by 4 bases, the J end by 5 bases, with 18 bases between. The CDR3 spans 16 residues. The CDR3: CASSSRQPTQHQPQHF. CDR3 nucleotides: TGTGCCAGCAGTTCTAGACAGCCTACACAGCATCAGCCCCAGCATTTT.

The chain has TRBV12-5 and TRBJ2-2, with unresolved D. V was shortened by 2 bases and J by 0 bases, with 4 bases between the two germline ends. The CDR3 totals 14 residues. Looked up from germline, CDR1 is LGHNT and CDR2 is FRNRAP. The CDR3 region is CASGLPPNTGELFF. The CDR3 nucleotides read TGTGCTAGTGGTTTGCCCCCGAACACCGGGGAGCTGTTTTTT.

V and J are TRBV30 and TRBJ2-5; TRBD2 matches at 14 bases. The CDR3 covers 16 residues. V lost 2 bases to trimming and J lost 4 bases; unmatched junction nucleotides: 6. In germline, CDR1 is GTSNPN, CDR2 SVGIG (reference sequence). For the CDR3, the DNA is TGTGCCTGGAGTCGACTAGCGGGAGGGCCATCAGAGACCCAGTACTTC. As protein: CAWSRLAGGPSETQYF.

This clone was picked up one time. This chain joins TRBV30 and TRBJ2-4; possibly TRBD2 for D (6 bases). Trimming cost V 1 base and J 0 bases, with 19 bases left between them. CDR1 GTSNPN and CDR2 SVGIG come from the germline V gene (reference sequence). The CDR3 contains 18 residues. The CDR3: CAWSGRLLATIAKNIQYF. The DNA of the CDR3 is TGTGCCTGGAGTGGGCGACTACTAGCAACAATAGCCAAAAACATTCAGTACTTC.

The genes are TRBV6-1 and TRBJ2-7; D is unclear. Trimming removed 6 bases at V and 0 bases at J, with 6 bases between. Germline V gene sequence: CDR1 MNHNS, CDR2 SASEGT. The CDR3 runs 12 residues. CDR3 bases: TGTGCCAGCAGGCACGGCTCCTACGAGCAGTACTTC. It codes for CASRHGSYEQYF.

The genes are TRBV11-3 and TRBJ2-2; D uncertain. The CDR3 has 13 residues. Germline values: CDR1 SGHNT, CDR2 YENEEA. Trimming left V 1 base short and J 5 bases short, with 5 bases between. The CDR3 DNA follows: TGTGCCAGCAGCTTAGCGTGGACCGGGGAGCTGTTTTTT. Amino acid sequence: CASSLAWTGELFF.

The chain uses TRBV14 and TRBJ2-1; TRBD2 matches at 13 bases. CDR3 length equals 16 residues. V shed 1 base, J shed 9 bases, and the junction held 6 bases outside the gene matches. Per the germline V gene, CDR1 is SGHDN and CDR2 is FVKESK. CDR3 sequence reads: CASSQGTSGSPIEQFF. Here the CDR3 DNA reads TGTGCCAGCAGCCAAGGGACTAGCGGGAGCCCAATTGAGCAGTTCTTC.

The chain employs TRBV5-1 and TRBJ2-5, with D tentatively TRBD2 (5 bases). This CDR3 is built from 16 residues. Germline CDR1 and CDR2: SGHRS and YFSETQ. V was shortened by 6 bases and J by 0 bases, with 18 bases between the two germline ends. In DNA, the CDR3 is TGCGCCAGCAAACTCGGGGTATTTGATAACCAAGAGACCCAGTACTTC. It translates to CASKLGVFDNQETQYF.

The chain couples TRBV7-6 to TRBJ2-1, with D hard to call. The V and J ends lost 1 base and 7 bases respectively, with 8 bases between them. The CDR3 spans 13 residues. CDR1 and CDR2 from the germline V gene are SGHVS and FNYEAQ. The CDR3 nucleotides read TGTGCCAGCAGCTTAGAAGTTCGAAATGAGCAGTTCTTC. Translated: CASSLEVRNEQFF.

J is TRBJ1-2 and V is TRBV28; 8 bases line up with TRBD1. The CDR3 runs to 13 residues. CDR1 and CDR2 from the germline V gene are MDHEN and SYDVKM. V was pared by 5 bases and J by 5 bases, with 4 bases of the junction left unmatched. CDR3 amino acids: CASSRTGNYGYTF. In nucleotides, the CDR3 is TGTGCCAGCAGTCGGACAGGGAATTATGGCTACACCTTC.

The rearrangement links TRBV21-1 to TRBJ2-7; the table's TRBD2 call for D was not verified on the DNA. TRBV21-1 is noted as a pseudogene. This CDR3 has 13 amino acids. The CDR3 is CASSRSGYYEQYF. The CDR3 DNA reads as TGTGCCAGCAGCCGGTCCGGGTACTACGAGCAGTACTTC.

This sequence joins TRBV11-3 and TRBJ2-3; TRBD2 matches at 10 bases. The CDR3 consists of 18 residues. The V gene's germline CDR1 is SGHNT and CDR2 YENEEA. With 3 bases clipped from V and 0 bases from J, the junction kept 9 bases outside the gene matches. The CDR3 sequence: CASSLETSGSPSTDTQYF. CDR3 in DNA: TGTGCCAGCAGCTTGGAGACTAGCGGGTCTCCGAGCACAGATACGCAGTATTTT.

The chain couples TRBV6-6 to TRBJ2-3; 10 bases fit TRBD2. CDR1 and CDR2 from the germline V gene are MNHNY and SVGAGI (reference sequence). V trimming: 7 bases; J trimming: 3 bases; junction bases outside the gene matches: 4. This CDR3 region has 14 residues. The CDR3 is CASTKGLATDTQYF. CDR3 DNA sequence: TGTGCCAGCACTAAGGGACTAGCGACAGATACGCAGTATTTT.